These T cell receptor beta chains were read from a single sample in a study of blood T cells in healthy people across ages. TCRdb analysed the 5' RACE reads with MiXCR anew, one entry per CDR3 protein. The table has over 600,000 distinct CDR3 sequences, around half seen once. Sequencing input: blood. These receptors came from a man older than 75 in good health. Both conserved end residues are part of each CDR3. The D gene is left open where the match is weak. Size is stated for part of the rows, as once, few or many counts, or as a class when the clone is expanded.

J gene: TRBJ2-5; D gene: TRBD2; V gene: TRBV20-1; clone size: NA; CDR3 protein: CSARGLAGVPISYNEQYF; CDR3 DNA: TGCAGTGCTAGGGGACTAGCGGGAGTCCCGATCTCCTACAATGAGCAGTACTTC
J gene: TRBJ2-1; D gene: NA; V gene: TRBV6-2/TRBV6-3; clone size: many; CDR3 protein: CASSYSTPGQTYNEQFF; CDR3 DNA: TGTGCCAGCAGTTACTCGACCCCAGGGCAAACATACAATGAGCAGTTCTTC
J gene: TRBJ2-1; D gene: NA; V gene: TRBV27; clone size: NA; CDR3 protein: CASSLLGLGTYNEQFF; CDR3 DNA: TGTGCCAGCAGTTTATTGGGGTTGGGGACCTACAATGAGCAGTTCTTC
J gene: TRBJ2-1; D gene: NA; V gene: TRBV28; clone size: few; CDR3 protein: CASRFNYNEQFF; CDR3 DNA: TGTGCCAGCAGGTTCAACTACAATGAGCAGTTCTTC
J gene: TRBJ1-2; D gene: TRBD1; V gene: TRBV7-9; clone size: NA; CDR3 protein: CASSPETGLSGYTF; CDR3 DNA: TGTGCCAGCAGCCCAGAGACAGGGCTCAGTGGCTACACCTTC
J gene: TRBJ1-2; D gene: NA; V gene: TRBV7-2; clone size: NA; CDR3 protein: CASSKTGTSNYGYTF; CDR3 DNA: TGTGCCAGCAGCAAAACCGGGACAAGTAACTATGGCTACACCTTC
J gene: TRBJ2-7; D gene: NA; V gene: TRBV3-1; clone size: once; CDR3 protein: CASRASSCEQYF; CDR3 DNA: TGTGCCAGCAGAGCTAGCTCCTGCGAGCAGTACTTC
J gene: TRBJ2-2; D gene: NA; V gene: TRBV4-2; clone size: NA; CDR3 protein: CASSRSWGQNTGELFF; CDR3 DNA: TGTGCCAGCAGCCGCTCTTGGGGACAGAACACCGGGGAGCTGTTTTTT
J gene: TRBJ1-2; D gene: NA; V gene: TRBV18; clone size: NA; CDR3 protein: CASSPSEDYGYTF; CDR3 DNA: TGTGCCAGCTCACCCTCAGAGGACTATGGCTACACCTTC
J gene: TRBJ2-7; D gene: TRBD2; V gene: TRBV7-2; clone size: few; CDR3 protein: CASRLAGGSEQYF; CDR3 DNA: TGTGCCAGCCGACTAGCGGGAGGAAGTGAGCAGTACTTC
J gene: TRBJ2-7; D gene: NA; V gene: TRBV11-2; clone size: NA; CDR3 protein: CASGPGARNEQYF; CDR3 DNA: TGTGCCAGCGGCCCCGGTGCAAGGAATGAGCAGTACTTC
J gene: TRBJ2-1; D gene: NA; V gene: TRBV10-3; clone size: many; CDR3 protein: CAISERPPSSYNEQFF; CDR3 DNA: TGTGCCATCAGTGAGCGGCCGCCGAGCTCCTACAATGAGCAGTTCTTC
J gene: TRBJ1-2; D gene: TRBD1; V gene: TRBV20-1; clone size: NA; CDR3 protein: CSASPFMNRGGYTF; CDR3 DNA: TGCAGTGCTTCACCCTTTATGAACAGGGGTGGCTACACCTTC
J gene: TRBJ2-7; D gene: TRBD1; V gene: TRBV3-1; clone size: NA; CDR3 protein: CASSRRDRAYEQYF; CDR3 DNA: TGTGCCAGCAGCCGCCGGGACAGGGCCTACGAGCAGTACTTC
J gene: TRBJ2-3; D gene: NA; V gene: TRBV30; clone size: NA; CDR3 protein: CAWSVEGLDTQYF; CDR3 DNA: TGTGCCTGGAGTGTAGAGGGGCTGGATACGCAGTATTTT
J gene: TRBJ2-7; D gene: TRBD2; V gene: TRBV7-2; clone size: few; CDR3 protein: CASSPPGLALGEQYF; CDR3 DNA: TGTGCCAGCAGCCCGCCGGGACTAGCGTTGGGCGAGCAGTACTTC
J gene: TRBJ2-1; D gene: NA; V gene: TRBV5-1; clone size: NA; CDR3 protein: CASSWGLAYNEQFF; CDR3 DNA: TGCGCCAGCAGCTGGGGACTGGCCTACAATGAGCAGTTCTTC
J gene: TRBJ1-5; D gene: TRBD1; V gene: TRBV6-6; clone size: NA; CDR3 protein: CASSYPRTGDSNQPQHF; CDR3 DNA: TGTGCCAGCAGTTACCCGAGGACAGGGGATAGCAATCAGCCCCAGCATTTT
J gene: TRBJ2-1; D gene: TRBD1; V gene: TRBV11-2; clone size: NA; CDR3 protein: CASSLSGQGAYNEQFF; CDR3 DNA: TGTGCCAGCAGCTTGAGTGGACAGGGCGCTTACAATGAGCAGTTCTTC
J gene: TRBJ2-4; D gene: NA; V gene: TRBV5-1; clone size: few; CDR3 protein: CASSLEGSNIQYF; CDR3 DNA: TGCGCCAGCAGCTTGGAGGGTAGCAACATTCAGTACTTC
J gene: TRBJ2-7; D gene: NA; V gene: TRBV12-3/TRBV12-4; clone size: few; CDR3 protein: CASGHLGLNAYEQYF; CDR3 DNA: TGTGCCAGCGGTCATTTGGGACTCAACGCCTACGAGCAGTACTTC
J gene: TRBJ2-5; D gene: NA; V gene: TRBV4-2; clone size: NA; CDR3 protein: CASSQVGDETQYF; CDR3 DNA: TGTGCCAGCAGCCAAGTGGGGGATGAGACCCAGTACTTC
J gene: TRBJ2-7; D gene: TRBD2; V gene: TRBV20-1; clone size: NA; CDR3 protein: CSARSRREVREQYF; CDR3 DNA: TGCAGTGCTAGATCGAGGCGGGAGGTGCGCGAGCAGTACTTC
J gene: TRBJ1-4; D gene: TRBD1; V gene: TRBV27; clone size: once; CDR3 protein: CASSTRQGQLLNEKLFF; CDR3 DNA: TGTGCCAGCAGTACTAGACAGGGCCAACTACTTAATGAAAAACTGTTTTTT
J gene: TRBJ2-5; D gene: TRBD1; V gene: TRBV6-1; clone size: NA; CDR3 protein: CASSELGQAPLTQYF; CDR3 DNA: TGTGCCAGCAGTGAATTGGGACAGGCCCCGCTGACCCAGTACTTC
J gene: TRBJ2-3; D gene: NA; V gene: TRBV14; clone size: few; CDR3 protein: CASSPVRDSTDTQYF; CDR3 DNA: TGTGCCAGCAGCCCGGTGCGGGACAGCACAGATACGCAGTATTTT
J gene: TRBJ2-7; D gene: TRBD1; V gene: TRBV4-3; clone size: NA; CDR3 protein: CASRQVGTGTYEQYF; CDR3 DNA: TGCGCCAGCAGACAAGTCGGGACAGGGACATACGAGCAGTACTTC
J gene: TRBJ2-1; D gene: NA; V gene: TRBV5-5; clone size: NA; CDR3 protein: CASSLESTAVLGEQFF; CDR3 DNA: TGTGCCAGCAGCTTGGAGTCGACAGCCGTCTTAGGTGAGCAGTTCTTC
J gene: TRBJ2-3; D gene: NA; V gene: TRBV5-5; clone size: few; CDR3 protein: CASSLGPVADTQYF; CDR3 DNA: TGTGCCAGCAGCTTGGGGCCGGTGGCAGATACGCAGTATTTT
J gene: TRBJ2-1; D gene: NA; V gene: TRBV12-3/TRBV12-4; clone size: NA; CDR3 protein: CASSLAPGDQFF; CDR3 DNA: TGTGCCAGCAGTTTAGCGCCCGGGGATCAGTTCTTC
J gene: TRBJ2-5; D gene: NA; V gene: TRBV12-3/TRBV12-4; clone size: NA; CDR3 protein: CASSFGNAGTQYF; CDR3 DNA: TGTGCCAGCAGTTTTGGCAACGCGGGGACCCAGTACTTC
J gene: TRBJ2-7; D gene: NA; V gene: TRBV12-3/TRBV12-4; clone size: NA; CDR3 protein: CASSPSEDPYEQYF; CDR3 DNA: TGTGCCAGCAGTCCCTCAGAGGATCCCTACGAGCAGTACTTC
J gene: TRBJ2-1; D gene: TRBD2; V gene: TRBV7-9; clone size: few; CDR3 protein: CASSTHPSAGGLNEQFF; CDR3 DNA: TGTGCCAGCAGCACCCACCCTAGCGCGGGAGGTCTCAATGAGCAGTTCTTC